The T cell receptor (beta chain) under discussion was sequenced for a study of CD8 T cells in ankylosing spondylitis (dated by TCRdb to 2015 to 2018). For context, the study as a whole: The study set out to find disease-linked TCR variants by profiling T cell receptor beta repertoires in ankylosing spondylitis patients and healthy donors. The full study cohort comprised 20 to 25 ankylosing spondylitis patients and approximately 100 healthy donors. Peripheral blood was sampled, and synovial fluid was additionally collected from ankylosing spondylitis patients. Broad study findings and their caveats: Significant enrichment of the disease-linked clones was reported in matched synovial fluid samples from ankylosing spondylitis patients. Some TCR beta motif variants had previously been reported in synovial fluid and blood of reactive arthritis patients, which suggested common disease-initiation mechanisms. Blood from ankylosing spondylitis patients appeared to be characterized by a TCR beta motif composed of 7 to 9 highly homologous amino acid variants. A CD8+ phenotype was shown by the disease-linked clones, which were found at relatively low frequencies in peripheral blood.

The instrument was an Illumina HiSeq 2500. Quantitative 5'-RACE with molecular barcodes was the method used to prepare the TCR beta libraries. Turning to the authors' computational methods: A new computational method based on a probabilistic model of VDJ rearrangement was used to identify disease-linked TCR variants. Starting from the raw public reads, TCRdb applied fastp trimming at Q25, assembled clones with MiXCR and retained in-frame beta chains. Each entry is one CDR3 protein sequence, shown with its most common DNA and genes. It is TCRdb's table, rather than the study itself, that gives the V and J calls and clone size. This sample holds fewer than 450,000 distinct CDR3 sequences; more than 15% were observed only once. 0.95% to 1.1% of the sample lies in the top ten. To note about this clonotype: No cognate antigen has been identified for it. Base qualities are not at hand, and no much larger clone is one base apart.

The CDR3 runs 14 amino acids, cysteine and phenylalanine included. CDR3 DNA only is kept here, 42 bases in frame from base 1. Sequences SQVTM (CDR1) and ANQGSEA (CDR2) are obtained from the germline V gene. Trimming at the junction amounts to 2 bases on V and 2 bases on J, and the germline ends lie 12 bases apart. This receptor was obtained from a male donor with ankylosing spondylitis. Rearrangement joined TRBV29-1 to TRBJ2-5, and possibly TRBD2, on 6 matching bases. Input material: blood, either unsorted or a sorted T cell fraction (not recorded which). The CDR3 reads CSVELWREQETQYF. The nucleotides are TGCAGCGTTGAACTATGGAGGGAGCAAGAGACCCAGTACTTC.